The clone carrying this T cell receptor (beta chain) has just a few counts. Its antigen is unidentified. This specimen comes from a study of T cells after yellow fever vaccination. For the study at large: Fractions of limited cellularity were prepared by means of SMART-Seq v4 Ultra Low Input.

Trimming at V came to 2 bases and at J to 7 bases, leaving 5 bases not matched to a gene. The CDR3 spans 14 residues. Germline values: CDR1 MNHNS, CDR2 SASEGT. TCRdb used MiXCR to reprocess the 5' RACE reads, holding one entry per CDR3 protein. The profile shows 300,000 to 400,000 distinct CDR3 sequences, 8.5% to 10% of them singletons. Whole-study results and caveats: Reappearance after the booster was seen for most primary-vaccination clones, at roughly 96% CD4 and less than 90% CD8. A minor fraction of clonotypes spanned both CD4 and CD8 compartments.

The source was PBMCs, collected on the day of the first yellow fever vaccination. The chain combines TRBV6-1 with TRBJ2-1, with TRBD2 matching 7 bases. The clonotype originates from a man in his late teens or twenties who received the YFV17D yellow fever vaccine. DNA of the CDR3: TGTGCCAGCAGTGAAATGTGGGAGGGTAATGAGCAGTTCTTC. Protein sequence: CASSEMWEGNEQFF.